This T cell receptor (beta chain) came from a study of cytomegalovirus exposure and HLA in healthy donors. Study overall: The platform used for the roughly 120 validation repertoires matched that of the 500 to 850 first-cohort repertoires, a later analysis reported.

J lost 3 bases, V lost 0 bases, and 15 bases had no gene match. Germline CDR1 reads LGHNT; CDR2 reads FRNRAP. This CDR3 is 20 amino acids long. This clone is medium-sized (0.01 to 0.1%) in the sample. Clones were read by immunoSEQ multiplex PCR, and TCRdb kept only the in-frame ones, dropping some. The sample contains about 160,000 clones, about nine tenths of which appear only once. The chain links TRBV12-5 to TRBJ2-3, with 10 bases aligning to TRBD2. The TCR was taken from a woman aged 18-29 years in good health and CMV-seropositive. The sequenced sample consisted of PBMCs. The DNA of the CDR3 is TGTGCTAGTGGTTTGGTATTTGCGGTAAAATCGACTAGCGGGACAGATACGCAGTATTTT. Residues: CASGLVFAVKSTSGTDTQYF.